This T cell receptor beta chain appears in the sequencing data of a study of blood T cell repertoires in COVID-19. Per the germline V gene, CDR1 is KGHSH and CDR2 is LQKENI. CDR3 length: 17 residues. V lost 1 base and J 3 bases, leaving 18 bases between the germline ends. TCRdb's copy holds only in-frame clones and misses some; the assay was immunoSEQ multiplex PCR. The table lists about 210,000 clones, around 90% of them singletons, with more than 0.95% in the top ten. The sequenced material came from peripheral blood. The chain is built from TRBV18 and TRBJ1-2; a possible D gene is TRBD1 (5 bases). The clonotype was recovered from a man aged 25 to 40 with acute or convalescent COVID-19. The CDR3 spells CASSPRASFGGHYGYTF. For the CDR3, the DNA is TGTGCCAGCTCACCACGGGCCAGCTTCGGGGGTCACTATGGCTACACCTTC. Full variable domain (remainder filled in from reference TRBV18 and TRBJ1-2): NAGVMQNPRHLVRRRGQEARLRCSPMKGHSHVYWYRQLPEEGLKFMVYLQKENIIDESGMPKERFSAEFPKEGPSILRIQQVVRGDSAAYFCASSPRASFGGHYGYTFGSGTRLTVV.